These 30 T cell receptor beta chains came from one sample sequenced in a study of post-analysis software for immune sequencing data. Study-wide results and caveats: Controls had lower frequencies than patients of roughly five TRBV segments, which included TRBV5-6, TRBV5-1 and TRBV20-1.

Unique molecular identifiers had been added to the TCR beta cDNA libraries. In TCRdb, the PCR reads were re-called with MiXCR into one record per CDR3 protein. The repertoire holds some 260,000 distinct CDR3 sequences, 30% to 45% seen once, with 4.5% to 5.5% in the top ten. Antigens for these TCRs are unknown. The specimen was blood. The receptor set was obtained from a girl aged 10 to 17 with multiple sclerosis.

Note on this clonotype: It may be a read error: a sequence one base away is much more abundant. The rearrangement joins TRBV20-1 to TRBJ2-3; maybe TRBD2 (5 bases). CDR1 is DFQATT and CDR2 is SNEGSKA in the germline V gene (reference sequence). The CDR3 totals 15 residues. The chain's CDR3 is CSTSDRLQATDTQYF. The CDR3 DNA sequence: TGCAGTACTAGTGATAGACTGCAGGCCACAGATACGCAGTATTTT.

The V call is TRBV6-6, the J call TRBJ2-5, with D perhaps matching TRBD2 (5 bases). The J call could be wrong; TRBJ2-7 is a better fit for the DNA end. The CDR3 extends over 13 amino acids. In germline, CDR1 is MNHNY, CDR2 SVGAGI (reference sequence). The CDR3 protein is CASSYPSGYEQYF. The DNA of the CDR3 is TGTGCCAGCAGTTATCCCTCGGGATACGAGCAGTACTTC.

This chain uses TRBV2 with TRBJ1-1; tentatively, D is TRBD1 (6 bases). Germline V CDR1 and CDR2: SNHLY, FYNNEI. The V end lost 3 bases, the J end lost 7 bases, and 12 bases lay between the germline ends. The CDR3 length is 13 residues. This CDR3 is CASSEAGTFEAFF. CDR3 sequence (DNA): TGTGCCAGCAGTGAGGCCGGGACATTTGAAGCTTTCTTT.

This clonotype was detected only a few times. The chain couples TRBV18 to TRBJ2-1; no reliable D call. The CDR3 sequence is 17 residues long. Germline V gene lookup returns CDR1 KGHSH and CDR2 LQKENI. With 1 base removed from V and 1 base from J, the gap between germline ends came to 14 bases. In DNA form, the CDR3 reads TGTGCCAGCTCACCACTTACCGGAAGGATATCCTACAATGAGCAGTTCTTC. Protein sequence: CASSPLTGRISYNEQFF.

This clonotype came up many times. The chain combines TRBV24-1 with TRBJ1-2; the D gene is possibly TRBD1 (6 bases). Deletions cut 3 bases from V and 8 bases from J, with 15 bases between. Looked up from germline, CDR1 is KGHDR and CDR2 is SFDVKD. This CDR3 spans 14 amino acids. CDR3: CATSDTKGGWGYTF. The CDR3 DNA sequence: TGTGCCACCAGTGATACGAAGGGGGGCTGGGGCTACACCTTC.

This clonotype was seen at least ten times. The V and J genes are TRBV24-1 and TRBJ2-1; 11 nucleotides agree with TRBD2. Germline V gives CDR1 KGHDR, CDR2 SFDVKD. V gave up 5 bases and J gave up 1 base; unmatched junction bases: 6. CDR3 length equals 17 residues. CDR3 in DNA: TGTGCCACCAGTGGGTCGGGGACTAGCGGTTCCTACAATGAGCAGTTCTTC. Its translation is CATSGSGTSGSYNEQFF.

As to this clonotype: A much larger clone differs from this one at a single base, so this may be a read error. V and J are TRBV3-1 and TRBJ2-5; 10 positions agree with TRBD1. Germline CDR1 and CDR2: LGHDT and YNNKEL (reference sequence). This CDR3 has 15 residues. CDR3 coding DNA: TGTGCCGGCAGCCAGTCGACAGGGGGCCGGGAGACCCAGTACTTC. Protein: CAGSQSTGGRETQYF.

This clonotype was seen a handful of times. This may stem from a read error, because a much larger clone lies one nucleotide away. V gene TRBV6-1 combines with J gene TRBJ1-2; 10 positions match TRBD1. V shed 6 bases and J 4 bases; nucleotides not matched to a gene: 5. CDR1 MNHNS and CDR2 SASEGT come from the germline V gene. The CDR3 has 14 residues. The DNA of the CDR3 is TGTGCCAGCAGGGCGACAGGGGGCTCCTATGGCTACACCTTC. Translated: CASRATGGSYGYTF.

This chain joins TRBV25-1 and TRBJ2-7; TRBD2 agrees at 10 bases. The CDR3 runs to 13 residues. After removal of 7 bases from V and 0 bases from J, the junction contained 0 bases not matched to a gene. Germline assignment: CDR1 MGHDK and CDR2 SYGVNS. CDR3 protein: CASTSGSSYEQYF. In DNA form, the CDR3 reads TGTGCCAGCACTAGCGGGAGCTCCTACGAGCAGTACTTC.

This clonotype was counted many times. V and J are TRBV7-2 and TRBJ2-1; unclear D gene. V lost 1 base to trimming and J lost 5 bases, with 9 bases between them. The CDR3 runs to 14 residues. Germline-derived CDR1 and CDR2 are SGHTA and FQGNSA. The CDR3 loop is CASSLELADNEQFF. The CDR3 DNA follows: TGTGCCAGCAGCTTAGAACTGGCTGACAATGAGCAGTTCTTC. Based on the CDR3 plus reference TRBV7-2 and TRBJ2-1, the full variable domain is GAGVSQSPSNKVTEKGKDVELRCDPISGHTALYWYRQSLGQGLEFLIYFQGNSAPDKSGLPSDRFSAERTGGSVSTLTIQRTQQEDSAVYLCASSLELADNEQFFGPGTRLTVL.

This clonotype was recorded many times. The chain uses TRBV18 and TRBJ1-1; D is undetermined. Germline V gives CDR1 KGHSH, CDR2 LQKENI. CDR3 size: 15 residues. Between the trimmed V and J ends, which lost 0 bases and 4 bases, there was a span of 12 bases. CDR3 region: CASSPPVGITTEAFF. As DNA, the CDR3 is TGTGCCAGCTCACCACCTGTAGGTATTACCACTGAAGCTTTCTTT.

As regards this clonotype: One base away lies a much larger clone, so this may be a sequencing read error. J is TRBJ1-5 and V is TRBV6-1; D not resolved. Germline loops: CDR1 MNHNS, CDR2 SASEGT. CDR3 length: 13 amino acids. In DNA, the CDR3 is TGTGCCTGCAGTGAAAGGGATAATCAGCCCCAGCATTTT. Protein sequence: CACSERDNQPQHF.

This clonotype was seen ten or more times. CDR3 loop: CSVRRPLSTDTQYF. For the CDR3, the DNA is TGCAGCGTCCGTAGACCATTGAGCACAGATACGCAGTATTTT. The chain has TRBV29-1 and TRBJ2-3; D is unclear. V gave up 6 bases and J gave up 0 bases, with 13 bases separating them. Germline V gene lookup returns CDR1 SQVTM and CDR2 ANQGSEA. The CDR3 length is 14 residues.

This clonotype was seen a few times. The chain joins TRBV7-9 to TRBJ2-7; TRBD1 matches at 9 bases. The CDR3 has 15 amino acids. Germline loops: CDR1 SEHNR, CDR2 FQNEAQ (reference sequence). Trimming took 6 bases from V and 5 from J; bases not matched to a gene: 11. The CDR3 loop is CASRESGTGNDEQYF. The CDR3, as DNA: TGTGCCAGCAGAGAGTCCGGGACAGGGAACGACGAGCAGTACTTC.

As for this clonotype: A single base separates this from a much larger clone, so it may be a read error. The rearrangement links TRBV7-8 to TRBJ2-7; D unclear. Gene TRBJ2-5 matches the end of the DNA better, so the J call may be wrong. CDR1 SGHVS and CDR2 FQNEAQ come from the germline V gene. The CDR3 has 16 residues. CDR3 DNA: TGTGCCGGCAGCTTAGTGGCCCTACCAAGTGGGGAGACCCAGTACTTC. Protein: CAGSLVALPSGETQYF.

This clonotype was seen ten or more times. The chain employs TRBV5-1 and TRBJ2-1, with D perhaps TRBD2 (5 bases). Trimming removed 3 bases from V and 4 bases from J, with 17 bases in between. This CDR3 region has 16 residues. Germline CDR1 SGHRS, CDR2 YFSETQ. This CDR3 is CASSSEADLLYNEQFF. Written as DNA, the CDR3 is TGCGCCAGCAGCTCGGAGGCCGACCTCCTATACAATGAGCAGTTCTTC.

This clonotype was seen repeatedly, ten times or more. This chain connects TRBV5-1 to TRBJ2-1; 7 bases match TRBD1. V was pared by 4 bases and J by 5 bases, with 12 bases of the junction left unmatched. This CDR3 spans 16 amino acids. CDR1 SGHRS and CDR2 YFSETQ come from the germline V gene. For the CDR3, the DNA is TGCGCCAGCAGCCTCAGTCTATTGGGACAGCACAATGAGCAGTTCTTC. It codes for CASSLSLLGQHNEQFF.

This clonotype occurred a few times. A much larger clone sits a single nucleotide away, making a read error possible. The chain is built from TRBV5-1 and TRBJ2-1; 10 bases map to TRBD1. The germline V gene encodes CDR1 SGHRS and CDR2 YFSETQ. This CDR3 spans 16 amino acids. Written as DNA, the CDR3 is TGCGTCAGCAGCTTGGGGGACAGGGGCGTTTACAATGAGCAGTTCTTC. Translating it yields CVSSLGDRGVYNEQFF.

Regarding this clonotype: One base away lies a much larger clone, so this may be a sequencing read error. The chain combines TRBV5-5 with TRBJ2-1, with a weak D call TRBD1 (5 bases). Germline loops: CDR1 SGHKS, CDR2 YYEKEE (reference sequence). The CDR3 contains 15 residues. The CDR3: CANSLTGNSYNEQFF. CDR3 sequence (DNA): TGTGCCAACAGCCTAACAGGAAACTCCTACAATGAGCAGTTCTTC.

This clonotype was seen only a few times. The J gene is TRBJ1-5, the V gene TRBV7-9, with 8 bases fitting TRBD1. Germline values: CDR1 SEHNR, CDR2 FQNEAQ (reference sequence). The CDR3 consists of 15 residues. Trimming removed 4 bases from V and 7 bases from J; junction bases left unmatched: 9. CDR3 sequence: CASSSDREGGQPQHF. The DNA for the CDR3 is TGTGCCAGCAGCTCGGACAGGGAAGGAGGGCAGCCCCAGCATTTT.

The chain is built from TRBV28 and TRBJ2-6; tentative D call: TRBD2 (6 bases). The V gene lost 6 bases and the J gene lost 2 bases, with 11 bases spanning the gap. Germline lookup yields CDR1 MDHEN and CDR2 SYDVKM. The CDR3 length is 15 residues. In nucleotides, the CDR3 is TGTGCCAGCAGGACGGGGGTAGCTGGGGCCAACGTCCTGACTTTC. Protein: CASRTGVAGANVLTF. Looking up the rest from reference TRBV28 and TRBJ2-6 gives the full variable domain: DVKVTQSSRYLVKRTGEKVFLECVQDMDHENMFWYRQDPGLGLRLIYFSYDVKMKEKGDIPEGYSVSREKKERFSLILESASTNQTSMYLCASRTGVAGANVLTFGAGSRLTVL.

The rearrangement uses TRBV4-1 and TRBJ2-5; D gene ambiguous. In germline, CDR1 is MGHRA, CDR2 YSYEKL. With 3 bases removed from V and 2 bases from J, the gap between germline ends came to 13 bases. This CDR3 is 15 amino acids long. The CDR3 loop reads CASSQGGLLQETQYF. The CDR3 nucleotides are TGCGCCAGCAGCCAGGGCGGCTTACTTCAAGAGACCCAGTACTTC.

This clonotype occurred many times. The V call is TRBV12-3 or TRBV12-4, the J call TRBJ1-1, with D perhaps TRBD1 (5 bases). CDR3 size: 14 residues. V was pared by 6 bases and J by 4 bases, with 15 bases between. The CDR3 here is CASRPRGVGTEAFF. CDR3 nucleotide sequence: TGTGCCAGCAGGCCGCGGGGGGTCGGCACTGAAGCTTTCTTT.

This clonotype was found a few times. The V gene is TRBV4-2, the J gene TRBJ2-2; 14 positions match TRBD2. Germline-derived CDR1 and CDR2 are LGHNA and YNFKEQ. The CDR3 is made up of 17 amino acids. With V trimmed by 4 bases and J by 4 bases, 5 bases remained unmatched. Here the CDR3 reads CASSPTSGGASTGELFF. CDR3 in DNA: TGTGCCAGCAGCCCGACTAGCGGGGGGGCGAGCACCGGGGAGCTGTTTTTT.

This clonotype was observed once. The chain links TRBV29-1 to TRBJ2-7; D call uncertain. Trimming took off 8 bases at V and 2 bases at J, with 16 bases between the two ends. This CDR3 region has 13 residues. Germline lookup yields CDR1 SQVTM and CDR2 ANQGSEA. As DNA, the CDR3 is TGCAGCTCCGAGGTGTGGGAAACCTACGAGCAGTACTTC. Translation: CSSEVWETYEQYF.

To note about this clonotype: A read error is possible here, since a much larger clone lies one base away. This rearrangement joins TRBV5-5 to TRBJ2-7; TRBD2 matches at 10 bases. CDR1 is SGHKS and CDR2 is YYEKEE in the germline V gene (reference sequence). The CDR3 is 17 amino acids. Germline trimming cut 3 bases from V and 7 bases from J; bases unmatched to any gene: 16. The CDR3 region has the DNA TGTGCCAGCAGCTCAATGAATCTAGCGGGAGTGGGCAATGAGCAGTACTTC. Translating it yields CASSSMNLAGVGNEQYF.

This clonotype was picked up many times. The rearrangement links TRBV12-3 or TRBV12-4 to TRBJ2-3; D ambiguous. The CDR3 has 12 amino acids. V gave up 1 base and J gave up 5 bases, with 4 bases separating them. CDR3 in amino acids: CASSLGGDTQYF. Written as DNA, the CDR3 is TGTGCCAGCAGTTTAGGGGGAGATACGCAGTATTTT.

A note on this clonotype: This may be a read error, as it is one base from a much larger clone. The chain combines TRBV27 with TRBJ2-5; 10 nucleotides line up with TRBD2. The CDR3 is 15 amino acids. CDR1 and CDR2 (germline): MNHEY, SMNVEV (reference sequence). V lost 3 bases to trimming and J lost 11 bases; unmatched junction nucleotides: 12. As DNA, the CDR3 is TGTGCCAGCAGTTTTAGGGCTAGCGGGAGCGCTGAGCAGTACTTC. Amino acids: CASSFRASGSAEQYF.

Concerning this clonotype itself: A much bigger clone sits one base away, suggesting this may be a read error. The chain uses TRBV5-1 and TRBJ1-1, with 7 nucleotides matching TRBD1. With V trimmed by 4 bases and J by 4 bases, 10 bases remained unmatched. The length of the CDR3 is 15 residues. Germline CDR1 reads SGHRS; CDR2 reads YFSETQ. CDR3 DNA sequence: TGCGCCAGCAGCGGGGGGGGACAGCTCAGCACTGAAGCTTTCTTT. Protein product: CASSGGGQLSTEAFF.

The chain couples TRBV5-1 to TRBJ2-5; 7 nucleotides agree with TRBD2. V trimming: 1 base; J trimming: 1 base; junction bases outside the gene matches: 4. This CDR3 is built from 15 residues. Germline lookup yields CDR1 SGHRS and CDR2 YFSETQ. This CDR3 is CASSLQSGTQETQYF. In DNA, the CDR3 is TGCGCCAGCAGCTTGCAAAGCGGGACCCAAGAGACCCAGTACTTC.